Given below is one T cell receptor (beta chain) in context. This record comes from a study of blood T cell repertoires in COVID-19. The wider study: PBMCs, B-cell-depleted T cells, or T cells were the source of the cDNA or gDNA that made up the material.

Sequencing was performed with immunoSEQ multiplex PCR; in TCRdb, only in-frame clones are kept and a portion is missing. The data hold about 160,000 clones, with around 87% observed a single time. CDR1 SGDLS and CDR2 YYNGEE come from the germline V gene. This CDR3 contains 13 residues. Trimming pared 0 bases from V and 5 bases from J, leaving 8 bases between. The TCR was taken from a woman in her fifties or sixties who had recovered from COVID-19. Sequenced material: PBMCs or T cells enriched from blood (not recorded which). The rearrangement links TRBV9 to TRBJ1-1; TRBD1 is a possible D gene (5 bases). The CDR3 loop reads CASSVGGLTEAFF. In nucleotides, the CDR3 is TGTGCCAGCAGCGTAGGGGGCTTGACTGAAGCTTTCTTT.